This T cell receptor (beta chain) derives from a study of blood T cell repertoires in COVID-19. Study in general: Spain, Italy and the United States supplied samples that represented acute and convalescent COVID-19. PBMCs, B-cell-depleted T cells, or T cells were the source of the cDNA or gDNA that made up the material.

Authors' methods: Amplified reference gene primers provided the basis for estimating nucleated cell counts. The repertoire was sequenced with immunoSEQ multiplex PCR; TCRdb's copy has only in-frame clones and lacks some. V and J calls and clone size follow that table, whereas D and trimming were derived from the DNA. The data show around 190,000 clones, about 85% seen once. The sequence was obtained from a woman aged 80 or older with acute or convalescent COVID-19. The source material was peripheral blood.

In DNA, the CDR3 is TGTGCCAGCAGCTCCTCGAGAGGTGTCTCCTACAATGAGCAGTTCTTC. The encoded protein is CASSSSRGVSYNEQFF. The chain uses TRBV7-2 and TRBJ2-1; D gene unclear. This CDR3 has 16 amino acids. V lost 4 bases and J lost 0, with 13 bases in between. Germline V lookup: CDR1 SGHTA, CDR2 FQGNSA.